The 7 T cell receptor beta chains listed next were all sequenced from one sample in a study of patients and donors after allogeneic stem cell transplantation. TCRdb independently ran MiXCR on the RT-PCR reads; one entry per CDR3 protein. The sample lists fewer than 500,000 distinct CDR3 sequences; about a sixth were seen once. Sequenced: blood, either unsorted or a sorted T cell fraction (not recorded which). The source is a human donor who was either an allogeneic HSCT recipient or a stem cell or donor lymphocyte infusion donor (not recorded which). It is not recorded whose cells these are; they may come from a transplant donor.

The genes are TRBV7-9 and TRBJ2-1; D possibly corresponds to TRBD2 (6 bases). The V end was cut by 0 bases, the J end by 5 bases, with 8 bases between. Germline V gives CDR1 SEHNR, CDR2 FQNEAQ (reference sequence). This CDR3 contains 14 residues. CDR3 sequence reads: CASSLAGGNNEQFF. DNA of the CDR3: TGTGCCAGCAGCTTAGCCGGGGGTAACAATGAGCAGTTCTTC.

This chain connects TRBV4-2 to TRBJ1-1; D is uncertain. Germline CDR1 is LGHNA and CDR2 is YNFKEQ. This CDR3 is built from 17 residues. V lost 3 bases and J 0 bases, leaving 17 bases between the germline ends. CDR3 DNA sequence: TGTGCCAGCAGCCAGAGACCTACGACATATATGAACACTGAAGCTTTCTTT. It encodes CASSQRPTTYMNTEAFF.

This clonotype has more than one count but fewer than ten. This sequence joins TRBV5-1 and TRBJ2-3, with TRBD2 matching over 14 bases. V shed 4 bases, J shed 5 bases, and the junction held 6 bases outside the gene matches. The length of the CDR3 is 16 residues. Germline V gives CDR1 SGHRS, CDR2 YFSETQ. CDR3 nucleotides: TGCGCCAGCAGCCCCGGGACTAGCGGGGGAGGAGATACGCAGTATTTT. Translation gives CASSPGTSGGGDTQYF.

CDR3 amino acids: CASNNDSDYYNEQFF. Written as DNA, the CDR3 is TGTGCCAGCAACAACGATTCGGACTACTACAATGAGCAGTTCTTC. The rearrangement links TRBV5-5 to TRBJ2-1; possible D gene TRBD2, 6 bases. This CDR3 contains 15 residues. The V gene lost 6 bases and the J gene lost 3 bases, with 16 bases spanning the gap. The germline V gene encodes CDR1 SGHKS and CDR2 YYEKEE (reference sequence).

The chain combines TRBV20-1 with TRBJ2-7; perhaps TRBD1 as D (6 bases). The CDR3 runs 14 residues. From germline, CDR1 is DFQATT and CDR2 SNEGSKA (reference sequence). The ends were cut back, 1 base at V and 5 bases at J, with 15 bases in the middle. The CDR3 DNA reads TGCAGTGCTAGAGGCCTGACAGGTTACGACGAGCAGTACTTC. Translating it yields CSARGLTGYDEQYF.

The chain links TRBV20-1 to TRBJ2-5; maybe TRBD1 (5 bases). V shed 0 bases and J shed 1 base, with 12 bases lying between them. Germline values: CDR1 DFQATT, CDR2 SNEGSKA (reference sequence). The CDR3 is made up of 15 amino acids. CDR3 residues: CSARDGRTTQETQYF. CDR3 DNA: TGCAGTGCTAGAGATGGCAGGACAACCCAAGAGACCCAGTACTTC.

In its sample, this clonotype was seen many times. This CDR3 reads CASSLSVAPSGNTIYF. In DNA form, the CDR3 reads TGTGCCAGCAGCTTGTCGGTGGCCCCTTCTGGAAACACCATATATTTT. The J gene is TRBJ1-3, the V gene TRBV7-3; D not certain. This CDR3 is built from 16 residues. Germline loops: CDR1 SGHTA, CDR2 FQGTGA. Trimming cost V 3 bases and J 1 base, with 13 bases left between them.